This TCR beta chain was recorded in a study of blood T cell repertoires in COVID-19. TCRdb's copy holds only in-frame clones and misses some; the assay was immunoSEQ multiplex PCR. The sample consists of about 190,000 clones, more than 70% of them appearing once. Sequenced: PBMCs or T cells enriched from blood (not recorded which). This TCR derives from a woman under 40 who had recovered from COVID-19.

CDR3 sequence reads: CASSLGRTGNTIYF. CDR3 coding DNA: TGTGCCAGCAGTTTGGGCAGGACTGGAAACACCATATATTTT. V and J are TRBV28 and TRBJ1-3; D unclear. The germline V gene encodes CDR1 MDHEN and CDR2 SYDVKM. CDR3 length: 14 residues. Trimming took 3 bases from V and 2 from J, leaving 8 bases between them.